A selection of T cell receptor beta chains follows, all from one sample in a study of spatial heterogeneity in lung cancer. TCRdb ran MiXCR on the 5' RACE reads and lists one entry per CDR3 protein. The sample holds about 13,000 distinct CDR3 sequences; 3% to 4% are singletons and the top ten take 15% to 20%. Here the sequenced sample was lung tumor tissue, taken at surgery. These receptors all come from a male donor with early-stage non-small cell lung cancer. Both conserved end residues are part of each CDR3. D genes are given only for firm matches. Clone sizes are given selectively: once, few, many, or a class where the clone is expanded.

abundance,d_gene,j_gene,v_gene,CDR3aa,CDR3nt
many,-,TRBJ1-5,TRBV7-9,CASSLGTGNQPQHF,TGTGCCAGCAGCTTAGGGACGGGCAATCAGCCCCAGCATTTT
many,TRBD1,TRBJ1-6,TRBV11-2,CASSSSPGTGAHF,TGTGCCAGCAGCTCAAGTCCCGGGACAGGGGCGCACTTT
many,TRBD2,TRBJ2-7,TRBV2,CASSEALRAGGPYEQYF,TGTGCCAGCAGTGAAGCGCTGAGAGCGGGGGGCCCCTACGAGCAGTACTTC
many,-,TRBJ2-3,TRBV5-1,CASSLALSSTDTQYF,TGCGCCAGCAGCTTGGCCCTTTCTAGCACAGATACGCAGTATTTT
many,TRBD2,TRBJ2-1,TRBV6-5,CASNRLAGSPAYNEQFF,TGTGCCAGCAATAGGCTAGCGGGGAGTCCAGCCTACAATGAGCAGTTCTTC
many,-,TRBJ2-5,TRBV11-2,CASSLQSGGGTQYF,TGTGCCAGCAGCTTACAGTCAGGGGGAGGGACCCAGTACTTC
many,TRBD1,TRBJ1-2,TRBV18,CASSPGTDLPRYGYTF,TGTGCCAGCTCACCGGGGACAGACCTACCTCGATATGGCTACACCTTC
many,-,TRBJ2-1,TRBV20-1,CSAIPGFNEQFF,TGCAGTGCTATCCCGGGCTTCAATGAGCAGTTCTTC
-,-,TRBJ1-3,TRBV12-3/TRBV12-4,CASSLPQGVNTIYF,TGTGCCAGCAGTTTACCGCAGGGAGTAAACACCATATATTTT
many,-,TRBJ2-4,TRBV7-2,CASSSTAGPGAKNIQYF,TGTGCCAGCAGCTCCACGGCAGGGCCCGGGGCCAAAAACATTCAGTACTTC
many,-,TRBJ2-7,TRBV18,CASSPYASGEQYF,TGTGCCAGCTCACCATATGCGTCGGGGGAGCAGTACTTC
many,-,TRBJ2-5,TRBV10-2,CASSESNREETQYF,TGCGCCAGCAGTGAGAGTAACAGGGAAGAGACCCAGTACTTC
medium-sized,-,TRBJ2-1,TRBV29-1,CSVVLALGTNEQFF,TGCAGCGTTGTACTAGCCCTTGGGACCAATGAGCAGTTCTTC
many,-,TRBJ2-4,TRBV27,CASSLTSSSYIQYF,TGTGCCAGCAGTTTAACAAGCAGTAGTTACATTCAGTACTTC
many,TRBD1,TRBJ1-5,TRBV6-2/TRBV6-3,CASSYRPGGSNQPQHF,TGTGCCAGCAGTTACCGGCCAGGGGGTAGCAATCAGCCCCAGCATTTT
few,-,TRBJ2-3,TRBV18,CASSPLTNRKDTQYF,TGTGCCAGCTCACCGCTAACCAACCGTAAGGATACGCAGTATTTT
many,-,TRBJ2-2,TRBV9,CASRLTEGTGELFF,TGTGCCAGCAGGCTGACGGAGGGTACCGGGGAGCTGTTTTTT
many,-,TRBJ2-2,TRBV9,CASSLTGPSGELFF,TGTGCCAGCAGCCTCACCGGCCCTAGCGGGGAGCTGTTTTTT
many,TRBD1,TRBJ2-6,TRBV25-1,CASSERFGTGTSGANVLTF,TGTGCCAGCAGTGAAAGGTTTGGGACAGGGACCTCTGGGGCCAACGTCCTGACTTTC
many,-,TRBJ2-2,TRBV7-9,CASSPYPGELFF,TGTGCCAGCAGCCCTTACCCCGGGGAGCTGTTTTTT
many,-,TRBJ2-1,TRBV19,CASSEKTGFYNEQFF,TGTGCCAGTAGCGAGAAAACAGGTTTCTACAATGAGCAGTTCTTC
many,TRBD1,TRBJ2-2,TRBV5-1,CASSLGQLNTGELFF,TGCGCCAGCAGCCTGGGACAGCTGAACACCGGGGAGCTGTTTTTT
many,-,TRBJ1-1,TRBV6-1,CASMDSRRVAEAFF,TGTGCCAGCATGGACAGCCGAAGGGTCGCTGAAGCTTTCTTT
many,-,TRBJ1-2,TRBV29-1,CSVEGAGSGYTF,TGCAGCGTTGAAGGGGCGGGGAGCGGCTACACCTTC
few,-,TRBJ2-2,TRBV18,CASSLQGSGELFF,TGTGCCAGCTCACTCCAGGGAAGCGGGGAGCTGTTTTTT
many,-,TRBJ2-1,TRBV11-1,CASSPFEGSGNEQFF,TGTGCCAGCAGCCCCTTTGAGGGGTCCGGCAATGAGCAGTTCTTC
many,TRBD2,TRBJ2-3,TRBV2,CASSSPPLTSGGVPRRTDTQYF,TGTGCCAGCAGTTCTCCCCCCCTTACTAGCGGGGGGGTCCCCCGGCGCACAGATACGCAGTATTTT
medium-sized,TRBD2,TRBJ2-3,TRBV27,CASSSNRATSGGTDTQYF,TGTGCCAGCAGTTCTAACCGAGCGACTAGCGGGGGCACAGATACGCAGTATTTT
many,-,TRBJ1-4,TRBV20-1,CSASVNPTNEKLFF,TGCAGTGCTAGCGTGAATCCGACTAATGAAAAACTGTTTTTT
medium-sized,-,TRBJ2-1,TRBV20-1,CSATGSTRGHSYNEQFF,TGCAGTGCTACGGGTTCTACTCGCGGGCACTCCTACAATGAGCAGTTCTTC
few,TRBD2,TRBJ2-3,TRBV4-2,CASSLTGTSGGMGDTQYF,TGTGCCAGCAGCCTAACCGGGACTAGCGGGGGCATGGGGGATACGCAGTATTTT
many,TRBD1,TRBJ1-1,TRBV2,CASKQGDTEAFF,TGTGCCAGCAAACAGGGGGATACTGAAGCTTTCTTT
-,TRBD2,TRBJ2-1,TRBV5-1,CASSLGLAGGLSYNEQFF,TGCGCCAGCAGCTTGGGACTAGCGGGGGGGCTGTCCTACAATGAGCAGTTCTTC
many,TRBD2,TRBJ2-2,TRBV10-3,CAISSGLANTGELFF,TGTGCCATCAGTTCGGGACTAGCCAACACCGGGGAGCTGTTTTTT
many,-,TRBJ1-5,TRBV10-3,CAISDGRGTLQPQHF,TGTGCCATCAGTGACGGCAGGGGAACGTTGCAGCCCCAGCATTTT
few,-,TRBJ2-1,TRBV7-7,CASSSRPQDEQFF,TGTGCTAGCAGCTCCCGGCCTCAGGATGAGCAGTTCTTC
many,-,TRBJ1-3,TRBV13,CASSLYSQVSGNTIYF,TGTGCCAGCAGCTTATATAGCCAGGTCTCTGGAAACACCATATATTTT
-,-,TRBJ2-4,TRBV7-9,CASSLGSGQPRTNIQYF,TGTGCCAGCAGCTTAGGAAGCGGACAGCCGAGAACAAACATTCAGTACTTC
many,-,TRBJ1-1,TRBV14,CASSLRWGRGNTEAFF,TGTGCCAGCAGCCTAAGATGGGGGCGGGGGAACACTGAAGCTTTCTTT